This T cell receptor beta chain appears in the sequencing data of a study of shared clonotypes between healthy human individuals. Donors were healthy HIV-negative adults without recently reported acute infections or vaccinations. Researchers drew on about 90 million PBMCs for genomic DNA from unsorted samples. Points from the study as a whole: Clonotype sharing among donors was expected to depend on sequencing depth.

Several immunoSEQ plates held equal portions of the genomic DNA taken from each subset. Assay used: immunoSEQ multiplex PCR; TCRdb lists only in-frame clones, some missing. The data show under 600,000 clones, over 60% seen once. The CDR3 spans 15 residues. A word on this clone: Its antigen is not known.

Material for sequencing was PBMCs. The sequence was collected from a middle-aged woman in good health. Some clones in this sample may be carry-over from other donors' samples. The V gene is TRBV12-2, the J gene TRBJ2-5. TRBV12-2 is an annotated pseudogene. As DNA, the CDR3 is TGTGCAAGTCGCTTAGCAGTCGTTTCCCAAGAGACCCAGTACTTC. Translating gives CASRLAVVSQETQYF.